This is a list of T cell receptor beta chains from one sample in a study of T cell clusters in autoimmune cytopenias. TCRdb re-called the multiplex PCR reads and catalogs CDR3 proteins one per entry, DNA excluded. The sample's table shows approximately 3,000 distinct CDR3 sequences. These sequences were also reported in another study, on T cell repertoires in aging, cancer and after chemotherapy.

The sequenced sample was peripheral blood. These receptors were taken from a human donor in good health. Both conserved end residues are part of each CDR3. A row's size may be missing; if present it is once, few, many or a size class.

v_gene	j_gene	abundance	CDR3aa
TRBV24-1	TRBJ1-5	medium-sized	CATSDPGQGDVAPQHF
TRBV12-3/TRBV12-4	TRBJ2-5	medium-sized	CASSYPGGGETQYF
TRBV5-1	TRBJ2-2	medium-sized	CASSPGAGNTGELFF
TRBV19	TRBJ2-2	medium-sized	CASSTASAGGLAGELFF
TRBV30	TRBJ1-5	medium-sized	CAWSVGRNQPQHF
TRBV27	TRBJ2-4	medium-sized	CASSLDPPEGTGGENIQYF
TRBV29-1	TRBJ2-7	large	CSARTGDSYEQYF
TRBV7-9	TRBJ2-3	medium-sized	CASSLRSASARTDTQYF
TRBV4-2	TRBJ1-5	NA	CASSQGALSQQPQHF
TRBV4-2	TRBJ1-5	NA	CASSQVSGSADQPQHF
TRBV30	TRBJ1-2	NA	CAWSAGGAAHGYTF
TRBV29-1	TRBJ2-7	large	CSVAPGTDSSYEQYF
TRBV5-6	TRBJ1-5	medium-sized	CASSLEGGGNQPQHF
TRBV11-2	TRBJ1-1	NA	CASSSESNKAFF
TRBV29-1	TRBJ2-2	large	CSVERDRGTGELFF
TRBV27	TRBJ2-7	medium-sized	CASTLAGFIYEQYF
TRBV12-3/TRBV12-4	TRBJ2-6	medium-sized	CASSPTSGANVLTF
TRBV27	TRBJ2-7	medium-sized	CASSPRDNPAYEQYF
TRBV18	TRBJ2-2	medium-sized	CASSPQTGRHGELFF
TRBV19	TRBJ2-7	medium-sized	CASSMTRVGEQYF
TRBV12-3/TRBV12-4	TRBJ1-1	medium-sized	CASTLSGGTEAFF
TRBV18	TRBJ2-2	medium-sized	CASSPTITNTGELFF
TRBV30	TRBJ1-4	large	CAWSVGGNEKLFF
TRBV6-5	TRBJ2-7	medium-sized	CASSRGQGNLNEQYF
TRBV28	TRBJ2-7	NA	CASLGSDSYEQYF
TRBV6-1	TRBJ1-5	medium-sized	CASSELAQPSRQPQHF
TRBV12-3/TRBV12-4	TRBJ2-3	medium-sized	CASSRTSGPTDTQYF
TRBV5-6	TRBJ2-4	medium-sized	CASTWSGSNIQYF
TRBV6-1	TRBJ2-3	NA	CASSEQGQGTDTQYF
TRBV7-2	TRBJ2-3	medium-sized	CASSLNRDTQYF
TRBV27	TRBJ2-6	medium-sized	CASSFATGHSGANVLTF
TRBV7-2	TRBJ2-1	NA	CASRGGGLYNEQFF
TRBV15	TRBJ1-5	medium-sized	CATSPRGSNQPQHF
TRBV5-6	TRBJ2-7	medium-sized	CASSLVQGRLGEQYF
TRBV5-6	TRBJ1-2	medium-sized	CASSSGTGYYGYTF
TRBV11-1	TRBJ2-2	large	CASSLYRAGNTGELFF
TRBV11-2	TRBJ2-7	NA	CASSLSLGTGADEQYF
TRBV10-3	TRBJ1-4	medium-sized	CAISDGGNEKLFF
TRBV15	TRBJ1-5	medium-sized	CATSRVRDNWQPQHF
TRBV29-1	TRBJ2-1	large	CSVEGAGSDFEQFF
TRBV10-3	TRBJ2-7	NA	CAITDGPRGLYEQYF
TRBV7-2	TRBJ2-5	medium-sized	CASSARALAATQYF
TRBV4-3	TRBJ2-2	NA	CASSQVGGAGELFF
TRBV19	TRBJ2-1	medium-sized	CASMPSGRTYNEQFF
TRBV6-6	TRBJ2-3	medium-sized	CASSSRDRGVDTQYF
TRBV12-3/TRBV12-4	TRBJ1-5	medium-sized	CASTLRGIGNQPQHF
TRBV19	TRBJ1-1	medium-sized	CASYSTGGATEAFF
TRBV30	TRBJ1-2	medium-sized	CAWRGEASVGGYTF
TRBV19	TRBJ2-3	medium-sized	CASGRQGKDTQYF
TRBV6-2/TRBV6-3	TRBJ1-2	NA	CASGYLGGYGYTF
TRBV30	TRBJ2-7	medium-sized	CAWSLARAGEQYF
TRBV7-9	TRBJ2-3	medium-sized	CASSLRPAGMTDTQYF
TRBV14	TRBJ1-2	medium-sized	CASSQGQNYGYTF
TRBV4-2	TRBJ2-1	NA	CASSQVGLAGGEQFF
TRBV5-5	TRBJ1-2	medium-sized	CASSFGQGYYGYTF
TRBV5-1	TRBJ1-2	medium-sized	CASSSGTGVYGYTF
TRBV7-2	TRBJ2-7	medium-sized	CASSLVWGEGYEQYF